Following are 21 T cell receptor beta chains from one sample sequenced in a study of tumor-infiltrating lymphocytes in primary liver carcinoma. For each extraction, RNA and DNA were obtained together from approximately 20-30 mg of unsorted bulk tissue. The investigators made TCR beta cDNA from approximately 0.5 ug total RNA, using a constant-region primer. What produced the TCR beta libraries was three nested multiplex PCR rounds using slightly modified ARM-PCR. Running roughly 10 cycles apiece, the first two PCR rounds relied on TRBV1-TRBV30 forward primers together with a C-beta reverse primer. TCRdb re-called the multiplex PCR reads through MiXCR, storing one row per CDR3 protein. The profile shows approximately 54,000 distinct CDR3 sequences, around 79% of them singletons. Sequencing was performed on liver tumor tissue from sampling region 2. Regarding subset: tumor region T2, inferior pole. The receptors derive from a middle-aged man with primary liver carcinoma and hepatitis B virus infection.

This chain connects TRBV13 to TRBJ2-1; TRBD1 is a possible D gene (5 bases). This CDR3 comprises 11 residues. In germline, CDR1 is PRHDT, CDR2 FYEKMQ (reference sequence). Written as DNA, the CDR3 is TGTGTGAGCAGCTTAGGCCAGGGTCCGTTCTTC. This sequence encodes CVSSLGQGPFF.

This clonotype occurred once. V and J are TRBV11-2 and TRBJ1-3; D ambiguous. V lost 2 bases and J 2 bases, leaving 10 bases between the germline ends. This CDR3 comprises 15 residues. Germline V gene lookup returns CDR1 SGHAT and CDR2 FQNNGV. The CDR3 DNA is TGTGCCAGCAGCTTAAATAGCATACCTGGAAACACCATATATTTT. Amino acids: CASSLNSIPGNTIYF.

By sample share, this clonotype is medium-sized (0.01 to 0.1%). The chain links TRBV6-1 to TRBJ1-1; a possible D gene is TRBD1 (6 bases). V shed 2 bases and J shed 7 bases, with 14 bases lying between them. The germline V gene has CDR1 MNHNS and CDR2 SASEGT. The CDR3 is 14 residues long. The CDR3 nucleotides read TGTGCCAGCAGTGAATTGAGCAGGGGAGATGAAGCTTTCTTT. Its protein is CASSELSRGDEAFF.

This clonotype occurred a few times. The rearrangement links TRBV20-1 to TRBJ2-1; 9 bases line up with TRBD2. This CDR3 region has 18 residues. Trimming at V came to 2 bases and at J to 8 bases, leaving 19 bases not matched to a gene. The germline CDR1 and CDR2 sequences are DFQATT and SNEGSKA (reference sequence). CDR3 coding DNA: TGCAGTGCTAGAATGGTAGCGGGAGCTACCATCAGGGACTATGAGCAGTTCTTC. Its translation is CSARMVAGATIRDYEQFF.

Here the CDR3 reads CASSQWRGLENYGYTF. CDR3 in DNA: TGTGCCAGCAGTCAATGGCGGGGATTGGAGAACTATGGCTACACCTTC. J is TRBJ1-2 and V is TRBV28; D gene unclear. V lost 5 bases and J 2 bases, leaving 18 bases between the germline ends. Germline V lookup: CDR1 MDHEN, CDR2 SYDVKM. The CDR3 has 16 amino acids.

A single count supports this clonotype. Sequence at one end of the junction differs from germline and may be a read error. CDR3 sequence (DNA): TGCGCCAGCAGTAGTAGCGGGAGCGCCTACGAGCGGTACTTC. Its protein is CASSSSGSAYERYF. The rearrangement joins TRBV10-1 to TRBJ2-7, with TRBD2 matching over 9 bases. Germline V gene lookup returns CDR1 WNHNN and CDR2 SYGVQD (reference sequence). This CDR3 has 14 amino acids.

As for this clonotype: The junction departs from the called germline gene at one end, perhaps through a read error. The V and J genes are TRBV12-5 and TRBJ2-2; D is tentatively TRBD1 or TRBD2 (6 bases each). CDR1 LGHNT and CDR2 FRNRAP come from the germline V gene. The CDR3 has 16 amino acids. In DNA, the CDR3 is TGTGTTAGTGGTCTTCCGGGGGCCACGAAGACCGGGGAGCTGTTTTTT. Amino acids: CVSGLPGATKTGELFF.

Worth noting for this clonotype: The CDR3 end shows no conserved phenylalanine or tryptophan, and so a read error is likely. The CDR3 DNA sequence: TGCGCCAGCAGCTTGGAAGGGGGGATGTCAGAGACCCAGTACTCC. Encoded protein: CASSLEGGMSETQYS. The chain couples TRBV5-1 to TRBJ2-5; D tentatively fits TRBD1 or TRBD2 (6 bases each). Germline V lookup: CDR1 SGHRS, CDR2 YFSETQ. V lost 0 bases and J lost 4, with 13 bases in between. This CDR3 has 15 amino acids.

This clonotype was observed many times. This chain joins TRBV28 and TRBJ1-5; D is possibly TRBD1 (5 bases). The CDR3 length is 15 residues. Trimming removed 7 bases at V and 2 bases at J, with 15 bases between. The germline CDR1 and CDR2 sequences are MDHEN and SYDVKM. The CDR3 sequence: CASNTQGSGNQPQHF. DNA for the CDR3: TGTGCCAGCAATACGCAGGGAAGTGGCAATCAGCCCCAGCATTTT.

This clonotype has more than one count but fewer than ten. CDR3 in amino acids: CASSQGSGPHNEQFF. The CDR3 coding sequence is TGCGCCAGCAGCCAAGGTTCCGGCCCACACAATGAGCAGTTCTTC. The V call is TRBV4-1, the J call TRBJ2-1, with unresolved D. The CDR3 has 15 residues. The V end was cut by 1 base, the J end by 5 bases, with 12 bases between. Germline V gene sequence: CDR1 MGHRA, CDR2 YSYEKL.

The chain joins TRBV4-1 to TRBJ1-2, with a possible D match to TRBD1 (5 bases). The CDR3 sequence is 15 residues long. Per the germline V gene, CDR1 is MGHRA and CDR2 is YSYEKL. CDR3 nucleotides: TGCACCAACAGCCAAATAACAGGAGCTAACTATGGCTACACCTTC. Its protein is CTNSQITGANYGYTF.

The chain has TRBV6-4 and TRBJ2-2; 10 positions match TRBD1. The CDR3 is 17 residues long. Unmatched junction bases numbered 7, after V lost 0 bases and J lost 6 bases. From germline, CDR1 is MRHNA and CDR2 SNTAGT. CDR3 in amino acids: CASSDSGTGEEAGELFF. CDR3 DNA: TGTGCCAGCAGTGACTCCGGGACAGGGGAAGAGGCCGGGGAGCTGTTTTTT.

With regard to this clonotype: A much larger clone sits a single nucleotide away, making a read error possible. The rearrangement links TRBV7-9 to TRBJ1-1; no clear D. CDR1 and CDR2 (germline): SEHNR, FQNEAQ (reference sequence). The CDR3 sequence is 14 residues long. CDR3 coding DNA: TGTGCCATCAGCTCCATACAGATAAACACTGAAGCTTTCTTT. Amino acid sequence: CAISSIQINTEAFF.

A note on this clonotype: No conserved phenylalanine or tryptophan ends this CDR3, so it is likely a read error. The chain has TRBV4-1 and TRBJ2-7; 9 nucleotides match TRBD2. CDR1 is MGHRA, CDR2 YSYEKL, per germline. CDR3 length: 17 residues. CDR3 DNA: TGCGCTAGCACCCTCACTAGCGGGTACTTTTCCACCTACGAGCAGTACATC. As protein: CASTLTSGYFSTYEQYI.

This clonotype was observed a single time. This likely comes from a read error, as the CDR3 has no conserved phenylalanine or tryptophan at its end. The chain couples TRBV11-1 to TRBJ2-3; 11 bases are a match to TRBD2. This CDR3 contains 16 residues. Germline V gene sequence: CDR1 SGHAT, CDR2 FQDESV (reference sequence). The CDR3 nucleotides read TGTGCCAGCAGCGAGGGACTAGCGGTTAGCACAGATATGCAGTATTAT. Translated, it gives CASSEGLAVSTDMQYY.

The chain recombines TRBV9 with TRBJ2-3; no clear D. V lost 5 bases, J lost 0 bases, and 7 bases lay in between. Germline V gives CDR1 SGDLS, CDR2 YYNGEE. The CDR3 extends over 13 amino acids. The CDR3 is CASRIVSTDTQYF. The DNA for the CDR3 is TGTGCCAGCAGAATAGTTAGCACAGATACGCAGTATTTT.

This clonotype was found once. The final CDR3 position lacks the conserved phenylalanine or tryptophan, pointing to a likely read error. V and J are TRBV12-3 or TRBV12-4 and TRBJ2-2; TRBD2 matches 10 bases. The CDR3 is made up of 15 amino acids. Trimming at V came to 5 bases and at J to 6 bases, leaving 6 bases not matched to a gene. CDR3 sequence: CASSSGRASPGELFS. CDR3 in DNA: TGTGCCAGCAGTAGCGGGAGGGCCTCCCCCGGGGAGCTGTTTTCT.

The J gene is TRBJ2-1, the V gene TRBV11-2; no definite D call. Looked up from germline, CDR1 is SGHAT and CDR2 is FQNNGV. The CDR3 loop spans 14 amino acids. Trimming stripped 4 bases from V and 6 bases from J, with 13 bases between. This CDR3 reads CASSSLLGCNEQFF. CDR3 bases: TGTGCCAGCAGCTCGTTGCTAGGATGCAATGAGCAGTTCTTC.

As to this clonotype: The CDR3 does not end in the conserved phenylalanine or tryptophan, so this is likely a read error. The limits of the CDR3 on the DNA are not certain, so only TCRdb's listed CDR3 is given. The CDR3 spells CAISERASNYGHTL. This chain links TRBV10-3 with TRBJ1-2. The CDR3 is 14 residues long, counting both termini. Germline-derived CDR1 and CDR2 are ENHRY and SYGVKD.

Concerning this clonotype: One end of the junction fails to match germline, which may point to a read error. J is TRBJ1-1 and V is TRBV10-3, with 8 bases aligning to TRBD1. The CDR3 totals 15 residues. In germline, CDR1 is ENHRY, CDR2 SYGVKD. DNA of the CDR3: TGTGTCATCGGTCCAGGGGGCGATCGGAACACTGAGGCTTTCTTT. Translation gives CVIGPGGDRNTEAFF.

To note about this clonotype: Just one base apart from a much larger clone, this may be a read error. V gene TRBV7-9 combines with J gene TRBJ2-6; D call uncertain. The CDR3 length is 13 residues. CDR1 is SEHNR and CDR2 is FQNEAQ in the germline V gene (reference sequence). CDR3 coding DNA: TGTACCAGCAGCTTGACTGGGGCCAACGTCCTGACTTTC. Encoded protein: CTSSLTGANVLTF.